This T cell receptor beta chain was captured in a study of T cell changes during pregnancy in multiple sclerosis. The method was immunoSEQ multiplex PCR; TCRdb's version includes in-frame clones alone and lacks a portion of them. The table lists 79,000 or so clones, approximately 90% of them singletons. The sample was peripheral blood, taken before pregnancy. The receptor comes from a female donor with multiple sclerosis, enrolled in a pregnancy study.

CDR3 region: CASGWGQGHYEQYF. Written as DNA, the CDR3 is TGTGCTAGTGGTTGGGGACAGGGTCACTACGAGCAGTACTTC. The gene calls are TRBV12-5 and TRBJ2-7; TRBD1 aligns across 9 bases. The CDR3 has 14 amino acids. V was clipped by 4 bases and J by 3 bases; unmatched bases: 4. Germline loops: CDR1 LGHNT, CDR2 FRNRAP.